The 10 T cell receptor beta chains below come from one sample, sequenced in a study of cytomegalovirus exposure and HLA in healthy donors. Researchers ran the PCR with 60 Vbeta and 13 Jbeta primers. The data were produced by immunoSEQ multiplex PCR, yet TCRdb's version contains in-frame clones alone and is incomplete. The profile shows 180,000 or so clones, just under 80% of them singletons. Sequencing was done on a sample of PBMCs. The receptors here all came from a female donor in good health and CMV-seronegative.

The chain recombines TRBV7-2 with TRBJ2-3, with D possibly being TRBD1 (6 bases). In germline, CDR1 is SGHTA, CDR2 FQGNSA. The length of the CDR3 is 14 residues. V was shortened by 3 bases and J by 2 bases, with 9 bases between the two germline ends. CDR3 residues: CASSFDRYTDTQYF. The CDR3, as DNA: TGTGCCAGCAGCTTCGACAGGTACACAGATACGCAGTATTTT.

V and J are TRBV6-5 and TRBJ1-3, with D unresolved. This CDR3 has 16 residues. The V and J ends lost 2 bases and 2 bases respectively, with 13 bases between them. The germline V gene encodes CDR1 MNHEY and CDR2 SVGAGI. The CDR3 region is CASSYDIRFAGNTIYF. The CDR3 DNA follows: TGTGCCAGCAGTTACGATATCAGGTTCGCTGGAAACACCATATATTTT.

The chain joins TRBV4-2 to TRBJ2-1; no definite D call. The length of the CDR3 is 14 residues. Germline assignment: CDR1 LGHNA and CDR2 YNFKEQ. V was trimmed by 1 base and J by 6 bases, leaving 10 bases between them. CDR3 in DNA: TGTGCCAGCAGCCAAGTGAGTAGTCCCAATGAGCAGTTCTTC. Translated, it gives CASSQVSSPNEQFF.

V usage is TRBV10-1 and J usage is TRBJ1-6; D is ambiguous. V was shortened by 9 bases and J by 5 bases, with 17 bases between the two germline ends. Germline V gene data show CDR1 as WNHNN and CDR2 as SYGVQD (reference sequence). This CDR3 comprises 15 residues. The DNA for the CDR3 is TGCGCCAGTGGCCGTGACAAGCCGCATAATTCACCCCTCCACTTT. Translated, it gives CASGRDKPHNSPLHF.

The chain couples TRBV7-7 to TRBJ2-5, with D possibly being TRBD1 (6 bases). The CDR3 totals 15 residues. V lost 5 bases and J 2 bases, leaving 15 bases between the germline ends. In germline, CDR1 is SSHAT, CDR2 FNYEAQ (reference sequence). The CDR3 loop reads CASSRSNGQQETQYF. In nucleotides, the CDR3 is TGTGCCAGCAGCCGAAGCAACGGACAGCAAGAGACCCAGTACTTC.

The J gene is TRBJ2-7, the V gene TRBV6-5, with unresolved D. The V gene's germline CDR1 is MNHEY and CDR2 SVGAGI. V was clipped by 0 bases and J by 7 bases, with 13 bases between them. CDR3 length equals 14 residues. CDR3 sequence reads: CASSYSATPWEQYF. For the CDR3, the DNA is TGTGCCAGCAGTTACTCCGCGACTCCGTGGGAGCAGTACTTC.

The CDR3 here is CASSPTGGGSNTEAFF. The CDR3 coding sequence is TGTGCCAGCAGCCCCACAGGGGGCGGCTCGAACACTGAAGCTTTCTTT. The chain is built from TRBV5-4 and TRBJ1-1, with TRBD1 matching 9 bases. From germline, CDR1 is SGHNT and CDR2 YYREEE (reference sequence). The ends lost 4 bases at V and 1 base at J; junction bases unmatched: 8. The CDR3 sequence is 16 residues long.

The CDR3 coding sequence is TGTGCCAGCAGGGAACTGGGAGGGTCCGGGGAGCTGTTTTTT. It specifies CASRELGGSGELFF. The chain combines TRBV2 with TRBJ2-2; 7 positions agree with TRBD2. Per the germline V gene, CDR1 is SNHLY and CDR2 is FYNNEI. CDR3 length equals 14 residues. Trimming cost V 6 bases and J 6 bases; bases outside gene matches: 7.

V gene TRBV5-1 combines with J gene TRBJ2-3; D is possibly TRBD1 (5 bases). The germline V and J ends were trimmed by 4 bases and 1 base, with 16 bases remaining between them. Germline CDR1 is SGHRS and CDR2 is YFSETQ. The CDR3 is 16 amino acids. CDR3 bases: TGCGCCAGCAGCAGGGGCCAGGGTGAAGGCACAGATACGCAGTATTTT. This translates into CASSRGQGEGTDTQYF.

The rearrangement joins TRBV4-2 to TRBJ2-7, with 7 bases identical to TRBD1. This CDR3 has 14 residues. The junction had 2 bases not matched to a gene; V was cut back by 2 bases and J by 1 base. CDR1 LGHNA and CDR2 YNFKEQ come from the germline V gene. For the CDR3, the DNA is TGTGCCAGCAGCCAACGGGACAGATCCTACGAGCAGTACTTC. Protein: CASSQRDRSYEQYF.